This T cell receptor beta chain came from a study of CD8 T cell repertoires and HIV-1 epitope variants. As regards this clone: No antigen is known for it.

Clones were sequenced by immunoSEQ multiplex PCR, and TCRdb holds only the in-frame ones, with some missing. The sample carries 5,000 to 6,500 clones, roughly 68% recorded once. The germline V gene has CDR1 LNHDA and CDR2 SQIVND (reference sequence). Losses at the gene ends were 5 bases for V and 6 bases for J; bases not matched to a gene: 4. The CDR3 runs 14 residues. Sequences were obtained from cultured CD8+ T cells derived from PBMCs. This chain joins TRBV19 and TRBJ2-3; 11 nucleotides align to TRBD2. The clonotype was recovered from a male donor with HIV. CDR3 loop: CASSPLAGADTQYF. CDR3 nucleotide sequence: TGTGCCAGTAGTCCACTAGCGGGAGCTGATACGCAGTATTTT.